This T cell receptor (beta chain) was sequenced during a study of cytomegalovirus exposure and HLA in healthy donors. PCR employed 60 Vbeta and 13 Jbeta primers. Profiling relied on immunoSEQ multiplex PCR, and the TCRdb table lists in-frame clones only, not all of them. Of about 77,000 clones detected, around 84% appear once; the ten largest clones hold around 4.3%. The V gene's germline CDR1 is SGDLS and CDR2 YYNGEE. This CDR3 has 16 residues. The junction had 9 bases not matched to a gene; V was cut back by 4 bases and J by 2 bases. Source material: PBMCs. V is TRBV9 and J is TRBJ2-5; 9 positions agree with TRBD2. The sequence came from a man aged 35-49 years in good health and CMV-seronegative. CDR3 region: CASSSGTSYRQETQYF. The CDR3 nucleotides read TGTGCCAGCAGCTCCGGGACTAGCTACAGACAAGAGACCCAGTACTTC.